A selection of T cell receptor beta chains follows, all from one sample in a study of cytomegalovirus exposure and HLA in healthy donors. TCRdb keeps only in-frame clones here, not all; method: immunoSEQ multiplex PCR. Recorded here are about 200,000 clones; the top ten clones represent less than 0.9%. The sample comprised PBMCs. These receptors were collected from a boy between 5 and 17 years old in good health and CMV-seronegative. CDR3s include the opening cysteine and the closing phenylalanine or tryptophan. The D gene is left open where the match is weak.

V,J,D,CDR3,DNA
TRBV27,TRBJ2-7,NA,CASSLLTRGGEQYF,TGTGCCAGCAGTCTACTGACAAGGGGGGGCGAGCAGTACTTC
TRBV28,TRBJ1-4,NA,CASSLGRGREKLFF,TGTGCCAGCAGCCTTGGGCGGGGGAGGGAAAAACTGTTTTTT
TRBV6-1,TRBJ1-1,NA,CASSEGLLGAFF,TGTGCCAGCAGTGAGGGGCTGCTGGGAGCTTTCTTT
TRBV5-1,TRBJ2-1,NA,CASSLARDSQREQFF,TGCGCCAGCAGCTTGGCCCGGGACTCACAAAGGGAGCAGTTCTTC
TRBV5-1,TRBJ2-7,TRBD2,CASSLWLAGGSYEQYF,TGCGCCAGCAGCTTGTGGCTAGCGGGGGGCTCCTACGAGCAGTACTTC
TRBV15,TRBJ2-3,NA,CATSRDSGDTQYF,TGTGCCACCAGCAGAGATAGCGGAGATACGCAGTATTTT
TRBV6-5,TRBJ2-3,NA,CASSRLGSTDTQYF,TGTGCCAGCAGCAGACTAGGGAGCACAGATACGCAGTATTTT
TRBV18,TRBJ1-4,NA,CASSPRVLTGEKLFF,TGTGCCAGCTCACCACGGGTTTTGACGGGAGAAAAACTGTTTTTT
TRBV30,TRBJ1-1,NA,CAWSVRVGGGWDHTEAFF,TGTGCCTGGAGCGTACGAGTTGGGGGGGGGTGGGACCACACTGAAGCTTTCTTT
TRBV5-4,TRBJ2-5,NA,CASSVGFWEETQYF,TGTGCCAGCAGCGTAGGGTTTTGGGAGGAGACCCAGTACTTC
TRBV30,TRBJ2-1,NA,CAWSVQEGTYSNEQFF,TGTGCCTGGAGTGTACAGGAGGGGACTTATAGCAATGAGCAGTTCTTC
TRBV15,TRBJ1-1,NA,CATSRGGTGLLAFF,TGTGCCACCAGCAGAGGGGGCACAGGGTTATTGGCTTTCTTT
TRBV7-2,TRBJ2-3,TRBD2,CASSLASGGRGDTQYF,TGTGCCAGCAGCTTAGCCAGCGGGGGGCGGGGAGATACGCAGTATTTT
TRBV19,TRBJ2-7,NA,CASSISNTYEQYF,TGTGCCAGTAGTATCTCGAACACCTACGAGCAGTACTTC
TRBV19,TRBJ1-1,NA,CASSYRLNTEAFF,TGTGCCAGTAGTTACAGGTTGAACACTGAAGCTTTCTTT
TRBV6-1,TRBJ2-5,TRBD2,CASSEVMGGETQYF,TGTGCCAGCAGTGAAGTGATGGGAGGGGAGACCCAGTACTTC
TRBV2,TRBJ1-4,TRBD1,CASSATRTGGEKLFF,TGTGCCAGCAGTGCAACCAGGACAGGGGGGGAAAAACTGTTTTTT
TRBV10-1,TRBJ1-1,TRBD1,CASSARQGRTEAFF,TGCGCCAGCAGTGCCCGACAGGGCCGCACTGAAGCTTTCTTT
TRBV5-5,TRBJ2-7,NA,CASSLDRGGAYEQYF,TGTGCCAGCAGCTTGGATCGCGGAGGAGCCTACGAGCAGTACTTC
TRBV29-1,TRBJ2-2,TRBD1,CSAYTGTDFTGELFF,TGCAGCGCTTATACCGGGACAGACTTCACCGGGGAGCTGTTTTTT
TRBV18,TRBJ2-3,NA,CASSEAYSDTQYF,TGTGCCAGCTCAGAGGCGTATTCAGATACGCAGTATTTT
TRBV11-2,TRBJ1-2,TRBD1,CASRGGDRGRLGSGYTF,TGTGCCAGCAGAGGGGGGGACAGGGGGCGCTTAGGTTCTGGCTACACCTTC
TRBV18,TRBJ1-2,TRBD1,CASSPPVRGDYGYTF,TGTGCCAGCTCACCACCGGTCAGGGGGGACTATGGCTACACCTTC
TRBV7-2,TRBJ1-5,NA,CASSPRGGNQPQHF,TGTGCCAGCTCACCGCGCGGAGGCAATCAGCCCCAGCATTTT
TRBV10-3,TRBJ2-7,TRBD1,CAISAGTGTDEQYF,TGTGCCATCAGTGCAGGGACAGGGACAGACGAGCAGTACTTC
TRBV2,TRBJ1-1,TRBD1,CASREDRVGTEAFF,TGTGCCAGTCGCGAAGACAGGGTCGGCACTGAAGCTTTCTTT
TRBV5-1,TRBJ1-1,NA,CASSLENPRGGTEAFF,TGCGCCAGCAGCTTGGAGAACCCCAGGGGAGGGACTGAAGCTTTCTTT
TRBV30,TRBJ1-2,TRBD1,CAWSGTGVGGYTF,TGTGCCTGGAGCGGAACAGGGGTAGGAGGCTACACCTTC
TRBV4-1,TRBJ2-7,TRBD2,CASSQGGGVSSYEQYF,TGCGCCAGCAGCCAGGGCGGGGGGGTAAGCTCCTACGAGCAGTACTTC
TRBV10-1,TRBJ2-7,NA,CASIFIHYGQYF,TGCGCCAGCATTTTTATCCACTACGGGCAGTACTTC
TRBV5-5,TRBJ2-2,TRBD1,CASSSGTANTGELFF,TGTGCCAGCAGCTCCGGGACAGCGAACACCGGGGAGCTGTTTTTT
TRBV27,TRBJ1-2,NA,CASSPGFSNYGYTF,TGTGCCAGCAGTCCAGGGTTTTCTAACTATGGCTACACCTTC
TRBV2,TRBJ1-5,NA,CASGDSPGLRGRGQPQHF,TGTGCCAGCGGGGATTCACCGGGACTCCGAGGGAGAGGTCAGCCCCAGCATTTT
TRBV2,TRBJ1-2,NA,CASRSQGGGYTF,TGTGCCAGCAGGTCCCAGGGTGGTGGCTACACCTTC
TRBV9,TRBJ1-3,NA,CASSVQGSHSGNTIYF,TGTGCCAGCAGTGTACAGGGCAGCCACTCTGGAAACACCATATATTTT
TRBV29-1,TRBJ2-5,NA,CSVSQETQYF,TGCAGCGTCTCCCAAGAGACCCAGTACTTC
TRBV10-1,TRBJ2-7,NA,CASGLGGGHPIHTYEQYF,TGCGCCAGCGGCCTAGGGGGGGGACACCCCATCCACACCTACGAGCAGTACTTC
TRBV28,TRBJ1-2,NA,CASSMTADVSYTF,TGTGCCAGCAGTATGACAGCCGATGTGAGCTACACCTTC
TRBV9,TRBJ2-7,NA,CASSVDSHSYEQYF,TGTGCCAGCAGCGTAGACAGTCACTCCTACGAGCAGTACTTC
TRBV25-1,TRBJ2-5,NA,CASTPFRDQETQYF,TGTGCCAGCACCCCGTTCCGGGATCAAGAGACCCAGTACTTC
TRBV7-2,TRBJ2-3,TRBD1,CASSRGRTDTQYF,TGTGCCAGCAGCAGGGGGCGCACAGATACGCAGTATTTT
TRBV10-3,TRBJ2-7,TRBD1,CAISERTGGSYEQYF,TGTGCCATCAGTGAAAGGACAGGGGGCTCCTACGAGCAGTACTTC
TRBV28,TRBJ1-6,NA,CASSPQGRYNSPLHF,TGTGCCAGCAGTCCGCAGGGGCGATATAATTCACCCCTCCACTTT
TRBV21-1,TRBJ1-1,NA,CASSKGGGEEPSEAFF,TGTGCCAGCAGCAAAGGGGGAGGTGAGGAACCCAGTGAAGCTTTCTTT
TRBV6-1,TRBJ1-1,NA,CASREQGDTEAFF,TGTGCCAGCAGAGAACAGGGTGACACTGAAGCTTTCTTT
TRBV7-9,TRBJ2-5,NA,CASSSPGGGETQYF,TGTGCCAGCAGCTCCCCCGGAGGAGGGGAGACCCAGTACTTC
TRBV7-2,TRBJ1-1,NA,CASTLGHLNTEAFF,TGTGCCAGCACCCTAGGACACTTGAACACTGAAGCTTTCTTT
TRBV27,TRBJ1-4,TRBD1,CASSSFRGANEKLFF,TGTGCCAGCAGTTCATTCAGGGGGGCCAATGAAAAACTGTTTTTT
TRBV7-2,TRBJ2-3,NA,CASSSEAGGTDTQYF,TGTGCCAGCAGCTCGGAGGCAGGGGGGACAGATACGCAGTATTTT
TRBV5-6,TRBJ1-1,TRBD1,CASTHGTGVSGTEAFF,TGTGCCAGCACCCACGGGACAGGGGTTTCGGGAACTGAAGCTTTCTTT
TRBV5-1,TRBJ2-2,NA,CASSSTASNTGELFF,TGCGCCAGCAGCTCGACAGCCTCGAACACCGGGGAGCTGTTTTTT
TRBV27,TRBJ1-1,TRBD1,CASSQKTGPTEAFF,TGTGCCAGCAGTCAAAAGACAGGGCCAACTGAAGCTTTCTTT